These 8 T cell receptor beta chains were sequenced from one sample in a study of beta chain features in type 1 diabetes. All of the isolated RNA was reverse transcribed, so expressed TCRB transcripts were sequenced. This table comes from immunoSEQ multiplex PCR, and its TCRdb copy is limited to in-frame clones, with some not included. The sample lists 300,000 to 350,000 clones; 7% to 9% were seen once. The sequenced sample was central memory CD4+ T cells from blood. All receptors come from a young woman in good health.

This chain uses TRBV6-5 with TRBJ2-7, with TRBD2 as a possible D gene (6 bases). This CDR3 region has 14 residues. V gave up 6 bases and J gave up 2 bases, with 14 bases separating them. Germline assignment: CDR1 MNHEY and CDR2 SVGAGI. The CDR3: CASSVGTGAYEQYF. In DNA form, the CDR3 reads TGTGCCAGCAGCGTTGGGACGGGAGCCTACGAGCAGTACTTC.

This clone was counted ten times or more. The CDR3, as DNA: TGTGCCAGCAGCCAAGGAGCTATGAACACCGGGGAGCTGTTTTTT. Translated, it gives CASSQGAMNTGELFF. The chain carries TRBV4-2 and TRBJ2-2; D not certain. Germline CDR1 LGHNA, CDR2 YNFKEQ. Trimming removed 1 base from V and 1 base from J, with 7 bases in between. This CDR3 spans 15 amino acids.

This rearrangement joins TRBV28 to TRBJ2-4; no clear D. V was clipped by 1 base and J by 13 bases, with 14 bases between them. There are 13 residues in the CDR3. Looked up from germline, CDR1 is MDHEN and CDR2 is SYDVKM. The CDR3 DNA reads as TGTGCCAGCAGTTTATCCCCCGGACGTTCCCAGTACTTC. Translated, it gives CASSLSPGRSQYF.

This clone was observed a few times. This sequence joins TRBV19 and TRBJ2-3; 9 bases match TRBD2. The CDR3 is 16 amino acids. The germline V gene has CDR1 LNHDA and CDR2 SQIVND (reference sequence). V shed 7 bases, J shed 2 bases, and the junction held 10 bases outside the gene matches. CDR3 in amino acids: CASTRASGKNTDTQYF. The CDR3 DNA is TGTGCCAGTACGAGGGCTAGCGGGAAAAACACAGATACGCAGTATTTT.

This clone was observed a few times. The chain couples TRBV19 to TRBJ2-6, with D perhaps matching TRBD1 (6 bases). The V and J ends lost 7 bases and 4 bases respectively, with 14 bases between them. This CDR3 comprises 15 residues. Germline loops: CDR1 LNHDA, CDR2 SQIVND (reference sequence). CDR3 DNA: TGTGCCAGTACATGGCAGGGGTACGGGGCCAACGTCCTGACTTTC. The encoded protein is CASTWQGYGANVLTF. Full variable domain (missing parts from reference TRBV19 and TRBJ2-6): DGGITQSPKYLFRKEGQNVTLSCEQNLNHDAMYWYRQDPGQGLRLIYYSQIVNDFQKGDIAEGYSVSREKKESFPLTVTSAQKNPTAFYLCASTWQGYGANVLTFGAGSRLTVL.

This clone was seen at least ten times. V is TRBV11-1 and J is TRBJ2-7; D gene ambiguous. The CDR3 has 13 amino acids. Trimming took 5 bases from V and 0 from J, leaving 8 bases between them. CDR1 is SGHAT and CDR2 is FQDESV in the germline V gene (reference sequence). The CDR3 loop is CASSRGSSYEQYF. The CDR3 nucleotides are TGTGCCAGCAGCCGAGGAAGCTCCTACGAGCAGTACTTC.

The V and J genes are TRBV18 and TRBJ2-5, with 8 bases that match TRBD1. Germline-derived CDR1 and CDR2 are KGHSH and LQKENI. After removal of 6 bases from V and 1 base from J, the junction contained 4 bases not matched to a gene. The CDR3 contains 14 residues. The CDR3 sequence: CASSLGQGQETQYF. CDR3 coding DNA: TGTGCCAGCTCCCTTGGACAGGGCCAAGAGACCCAGTACTTC.

The chain carries TRBV7-9 and TRBJ2-2; 9 positions match TRBD1. Germline loops: CDR1 SEHNR, CDR2 FQNEAQ (reference sequence). With 5 bases clipped from V and 5 bases from J, the junction kept 6 bases outside the gene matches. The CDR3 has 15 residues. The CDR3 loop reads CASSGGQGRTGELFF. The CDR3 coding sequence is TGTGCCAGCAGCGGAGGACAGGGGAGAACCGGGGAGCTGTTTTTT.